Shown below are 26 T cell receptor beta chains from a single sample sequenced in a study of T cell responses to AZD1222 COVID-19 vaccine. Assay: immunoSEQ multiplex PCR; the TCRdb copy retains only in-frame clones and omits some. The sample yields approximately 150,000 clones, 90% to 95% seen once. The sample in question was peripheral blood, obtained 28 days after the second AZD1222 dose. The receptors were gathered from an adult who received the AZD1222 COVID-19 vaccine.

CDR3 amino acids: CASSSRFSGGPGNIQYF. Written as DNA, the CDR3 is TGCGCCAGCAGCTCCCGCTTCTCGGGAGGGCCCGGAAACATTCAGTACTTC. This chain uses TRBV5-1 with TRBJ2-4, with 8 bases identical to TRBD2. CDR1 and CDR2 from the germline V gene are SGHRS and YFSETQ. Trimming removed 3 bases from V and 6 bases from J; junction bases left unmatched: 14. The CDR3 has 17 amino acids.

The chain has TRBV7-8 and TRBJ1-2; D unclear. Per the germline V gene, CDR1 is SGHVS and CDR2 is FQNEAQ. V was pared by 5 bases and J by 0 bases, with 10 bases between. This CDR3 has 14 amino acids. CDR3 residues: CASSPRVSNYGYTF. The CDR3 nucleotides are TGTGCCAGCAGCCCCCGGGTTTCTAACTATGGCTACACCTTC.

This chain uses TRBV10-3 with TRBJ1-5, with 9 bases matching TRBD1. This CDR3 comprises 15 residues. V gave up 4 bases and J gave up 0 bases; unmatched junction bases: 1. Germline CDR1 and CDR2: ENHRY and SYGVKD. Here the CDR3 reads CAISGTGDSNQPQHF. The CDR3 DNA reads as TGTGCCATCAGTGGGACAGGGGATAGCAATCAGCCCCAGCATTTT.

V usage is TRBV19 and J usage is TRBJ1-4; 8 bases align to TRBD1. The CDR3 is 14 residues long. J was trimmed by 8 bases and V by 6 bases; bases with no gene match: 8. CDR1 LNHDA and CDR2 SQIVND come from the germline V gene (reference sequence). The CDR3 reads CASSRTGRYEKLFF. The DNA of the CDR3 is TGTGCCAGTAGCAGGACAGGGAGGTACGAAAAACTGTTTTTT. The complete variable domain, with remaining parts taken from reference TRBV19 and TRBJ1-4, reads DGGITQSPKYLFRKEGQNVTLSCEQNLNHDAMYWYRQDPGQGLRLIYYSQIVNDFQKGDIAEGYSVSREKKESFPLTVTSAQKNPTAFYLCASSRTGRYEKLFFGSGTQLSVL.

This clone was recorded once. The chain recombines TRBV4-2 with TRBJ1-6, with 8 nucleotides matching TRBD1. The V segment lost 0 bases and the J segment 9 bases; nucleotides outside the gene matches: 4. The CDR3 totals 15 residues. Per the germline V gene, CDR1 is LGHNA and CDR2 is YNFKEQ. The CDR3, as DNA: TGTGCCAGCAGCCAAGAAGCAGGGGGCCTTTCACCCCTCCACTTT. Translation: CASSQEAGGLSPLHF.

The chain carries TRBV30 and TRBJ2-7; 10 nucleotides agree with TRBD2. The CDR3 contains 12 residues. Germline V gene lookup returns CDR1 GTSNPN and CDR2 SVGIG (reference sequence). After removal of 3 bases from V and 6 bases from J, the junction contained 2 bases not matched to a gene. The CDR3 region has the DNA TGTGCCTGGAGACCTAGCGGGGGCGAGCAGTACTTC. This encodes CAWRPSGGEQYF.

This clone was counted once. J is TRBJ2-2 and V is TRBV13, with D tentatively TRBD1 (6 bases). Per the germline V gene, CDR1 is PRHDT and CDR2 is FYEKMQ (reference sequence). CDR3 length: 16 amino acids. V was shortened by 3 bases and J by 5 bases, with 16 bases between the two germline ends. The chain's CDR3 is CASSFHDRSGTGELFF. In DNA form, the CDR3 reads TGTGCCAGCAGCTTTCACGACAGGAGTGGAACCGGGGAGCTGTTTTTT.

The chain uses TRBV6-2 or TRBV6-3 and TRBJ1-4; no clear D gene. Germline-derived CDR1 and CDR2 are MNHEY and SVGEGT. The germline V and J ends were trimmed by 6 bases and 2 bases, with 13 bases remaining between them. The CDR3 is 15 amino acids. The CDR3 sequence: CASSLVGETNEKLFF. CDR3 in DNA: TGTGCCAGCAGCCTCGTGGGAGAGACTAATGAAAAACTGTTTTTT.

This chain's CDR3 is CASARRANQPQHF. CDR3 DNA sequence: TGTGCCAGCGCTCGGAGGGCCAATCAGCCCCAGCATTTT. This rearrangement joins TRBV6-5 to TRBJ1-5; the D is unclear. The CDR3 extends over 13 amino acids. The germline CDR1 and CDR2 sequences are MNHEY and SVGAGI. Trimming pared 8 bases from V and 3 bases from J, leaving 11 bases between.

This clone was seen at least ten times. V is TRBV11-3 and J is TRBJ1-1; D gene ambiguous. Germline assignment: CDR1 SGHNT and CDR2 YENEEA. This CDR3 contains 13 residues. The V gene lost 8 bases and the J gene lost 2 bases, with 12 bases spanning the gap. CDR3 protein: CASVTYNNTEAFF. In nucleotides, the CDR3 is TGTGCCAGCGTCACGTATAATAACACTGAAGCTTTCTTT.

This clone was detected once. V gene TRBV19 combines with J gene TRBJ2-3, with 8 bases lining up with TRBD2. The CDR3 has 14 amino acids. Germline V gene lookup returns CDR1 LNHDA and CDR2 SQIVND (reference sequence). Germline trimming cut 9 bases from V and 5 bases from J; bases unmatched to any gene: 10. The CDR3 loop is CASCLGGGGDTQYF. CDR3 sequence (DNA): TGTGCCAGCTGCCTCGGGGGGGGAGGAGATACGCAGTATTTT.

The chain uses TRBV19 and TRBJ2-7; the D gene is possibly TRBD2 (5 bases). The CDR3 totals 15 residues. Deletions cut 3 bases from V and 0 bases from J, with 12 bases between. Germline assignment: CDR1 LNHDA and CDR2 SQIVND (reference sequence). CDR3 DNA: TGTGCCAGTAGTATCGTAGTAGCGACCTCCTACGAGCAGTACTTC. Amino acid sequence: CASSIVVATSYEQYF. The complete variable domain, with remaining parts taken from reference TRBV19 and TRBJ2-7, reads DGGITQSPKYLFRKEGQNVTLSCEQNLNHDAMYWYRQDPGQGLRLIYYSQIVNDFQKGDIAEGYSVSREKKESFPLTVTSAQKNPTAFYLCASSIVVATSYEQYFGPGTRLTVT.

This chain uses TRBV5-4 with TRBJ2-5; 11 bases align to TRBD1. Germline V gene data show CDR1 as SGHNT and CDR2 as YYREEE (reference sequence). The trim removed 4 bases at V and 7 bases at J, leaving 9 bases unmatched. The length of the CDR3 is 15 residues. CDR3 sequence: CASSGGQGDPRTQYF. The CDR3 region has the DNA TGTGCCAGCAGCGGGGGACAGGGGGACCCCAGGACCCAGTACTTC.

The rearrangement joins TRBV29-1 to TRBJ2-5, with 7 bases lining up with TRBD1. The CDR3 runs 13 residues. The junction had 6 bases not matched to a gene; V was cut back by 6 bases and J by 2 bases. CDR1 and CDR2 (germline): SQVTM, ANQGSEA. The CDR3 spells CSVDSTGQETQYF. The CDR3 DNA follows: TGCAGCGTCGACTCGACAGGGCAAGAGACCCAGTACTTC.

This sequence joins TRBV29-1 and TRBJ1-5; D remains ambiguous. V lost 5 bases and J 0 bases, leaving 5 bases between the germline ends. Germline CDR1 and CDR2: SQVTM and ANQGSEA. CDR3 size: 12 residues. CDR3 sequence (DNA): TGCAGCGTTCACGATAGCAATCAGCCCCAGCATTTT. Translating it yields CSVHDSNQPQHF.

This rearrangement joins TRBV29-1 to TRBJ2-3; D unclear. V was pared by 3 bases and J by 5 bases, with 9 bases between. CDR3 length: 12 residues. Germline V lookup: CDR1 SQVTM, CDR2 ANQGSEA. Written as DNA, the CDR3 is TGCAGCGTTGAGAGCGCCGGAGATACGCAGTATTTT. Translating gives CSVESAGDTQYF.

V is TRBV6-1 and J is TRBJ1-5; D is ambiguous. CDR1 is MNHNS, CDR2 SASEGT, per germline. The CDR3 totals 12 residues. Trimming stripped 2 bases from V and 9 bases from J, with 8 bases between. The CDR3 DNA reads TGTGCCAGCAGTGAACCCTATCGGCCCCAGCATTTT. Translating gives CASSEPYRPQHF.

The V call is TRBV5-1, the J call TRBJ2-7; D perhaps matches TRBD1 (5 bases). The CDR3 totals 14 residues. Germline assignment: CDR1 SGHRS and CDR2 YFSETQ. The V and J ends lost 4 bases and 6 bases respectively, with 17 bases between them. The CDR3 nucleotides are TGCGCCAGCAGCCTGAATCCAGGGTCCCCCGAGCAGTACTTC. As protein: CASSLNPGSPEQYF.

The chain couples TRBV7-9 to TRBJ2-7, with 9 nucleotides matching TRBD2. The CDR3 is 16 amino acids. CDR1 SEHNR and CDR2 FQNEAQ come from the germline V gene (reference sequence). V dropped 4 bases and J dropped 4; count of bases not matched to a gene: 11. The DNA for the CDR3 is TGTGCCAGCAGCTCAGGGGATAGCGGGAGACTGTACGAGCAGTACTTC. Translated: CASSSGDSGRLYEQYF.

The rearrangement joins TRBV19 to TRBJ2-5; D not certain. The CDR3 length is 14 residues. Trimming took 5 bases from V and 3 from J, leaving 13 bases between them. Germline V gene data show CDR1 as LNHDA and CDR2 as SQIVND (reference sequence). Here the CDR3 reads CASSRSNQKETQYF. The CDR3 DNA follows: TGTGCCAGTAGTCGCTCTAACCAAAAAGAGACCCAGTACTTC.

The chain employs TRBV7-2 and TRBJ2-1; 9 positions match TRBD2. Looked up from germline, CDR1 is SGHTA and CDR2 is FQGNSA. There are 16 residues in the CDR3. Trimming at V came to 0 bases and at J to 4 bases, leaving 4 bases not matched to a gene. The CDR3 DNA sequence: TGTGCCAGCAGCTTAGCCCTAGCGGGGATATACAATGAGCAGTTCTTC. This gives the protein CASSLALAGIYNEQFF.

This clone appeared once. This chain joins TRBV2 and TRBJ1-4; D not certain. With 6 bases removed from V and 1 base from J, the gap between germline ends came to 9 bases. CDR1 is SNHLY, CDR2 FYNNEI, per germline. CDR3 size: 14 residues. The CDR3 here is CASRTGLTNEKLFF. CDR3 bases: TGTGCCAGCAGGACGGGATTAACTAATGAAAAACTGTTTTTT.

The CDR3 region has the DNA TGTGCCAGTAGTATAGGGATGACCACCGGGGAGCTGTTTTTT. This encodes CASSIGMTTGELFF. The chain employs TRBV19 and TRBJ2-2; D gene uncertain. CDR1 and CDR2 from the germline V gene are LNHDA and SQIVND (reference sequence). This CDR3 is 14 amino acids long. V lost 1 base and J lost 4, with 7 bases in between.

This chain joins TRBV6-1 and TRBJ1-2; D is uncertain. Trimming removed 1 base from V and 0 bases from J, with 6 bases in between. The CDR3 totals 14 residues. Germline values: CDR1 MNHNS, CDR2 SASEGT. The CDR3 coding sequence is TGTGCCAGCAGTGAAGGTTTCGCTAACTATGGCTACACCTTC. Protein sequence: CASSEGFANYGYTF.

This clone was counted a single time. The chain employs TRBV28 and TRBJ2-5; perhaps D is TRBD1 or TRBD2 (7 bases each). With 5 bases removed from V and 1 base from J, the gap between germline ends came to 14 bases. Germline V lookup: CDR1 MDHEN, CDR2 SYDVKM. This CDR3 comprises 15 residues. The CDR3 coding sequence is TGTGCCAGCAGTGGGGAGGGGGCTATCCAAGAGACCCAGTACTTC. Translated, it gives CASSGEGAIQETQYF. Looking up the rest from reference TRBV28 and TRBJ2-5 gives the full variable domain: DVKVTQSSRYLVKRTGEKVFLECVQDMDHENMFWYRQDPGLGLRLIYFSYDVKMKEKGDIPEGYSVSREKKERFSLILESASTNQTSMYLCASSGEGAIQETQYFGPGTRLLVL.

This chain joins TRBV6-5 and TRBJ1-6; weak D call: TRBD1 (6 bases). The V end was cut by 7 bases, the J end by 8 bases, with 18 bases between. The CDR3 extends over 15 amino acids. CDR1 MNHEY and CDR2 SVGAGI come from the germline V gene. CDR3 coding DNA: TGTGCCAGCACCAACCAACAGGGCGTTGATTCACCCCTCCACTTT. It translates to CASTNQQGVDSPLHF.